This is a list of T cell receptor beta chains from one sample in a study of T cell responses to AZD1222 COVID-19 vaccine. Clones were read by immunoSEQ multiplex PCR, and TCRdb kept only the in-frame ones, dropping some. The top ten clones hold approximately 7.6% of a sample with approximately 110,000 clones, approximately 90% of them seen once. The starting material was peripheral blood, obtained on day 0 of AZD1222 vaccination. The receptor set was obtained from an adult in good health. Each CDR3 is given with its conserved first and last residue. A D gene is named only where the DNA matches it firmly. Clone size appears in some rows only: once, few, many, or a class for an expanded clone.

d_gene: TRBD2; abundance: NA; j_gene: TRBJ2-1; v_gene: TRBV19; CDR3nt: TGTGCCAGTAGTATAACTAGCGGGAGTACCCGCTACAATGAGCAGTTCTTC; CDR3aa: CASSITSGSTRYNEQFF
d_gene: NA; abundance: NA; j_gene: TRBJ2-7; v_gene: TRBV5-5; CDR3nt: TGTGCCAGCAGCCGATCAACAACAGGGAACTACGAGCAGTACTTC; CDR3aa: CASSRSTTGNYEQYF
d_gene: NA; abundance: once; j_gene: TRBJ2-3; v_gene: TRBV11-2; CDR3nt: TGTGCCAGCAGCTTAACCGAAACAAATACGCAGTATTTT; CDR3aa: CASSLTETNTQYF
d_gene: TRBD1; abundance: NA; j_gene: TRBJ1-1; v_gene: TRBV10-3; CDR3nt: TGTGCCATCAGCGGGGACAGGAACACTGAAGCTTTCTTT; CDR3aa: CAISGDRNTEAFF
d_gene: NA; abundance: NA; j_gene: TRBJ2-3; v_gene: TRBV6-2/TRBV6-3; CDR3nt: TGTGCCAGCAGTTACTCAGGGCGTGGGGACACAGATACGCAGTATTTT; CDR3aa: CASSYSGRGDTDTQYF
d_gene: TRBD1; abundance: NA; j_gene: TRBJ1-2; v_gene: TRBV6-2/TRBV6-3; CDR3nt: TGTGCCAGCAGCGATCAGGGGGCGCTTGGCTACACCTTC; CDR3aa: CASSDQGALGYTF
d_gene: NA; abundance: NA; j_gene: TRBJ1-2; v_gene: TRBV25-1; CDR3nt: TGTGCCAGCAGTGAGCCGCTCACCCAACCCGGCTATGTTGGCTACACCTTC; CDR3aa: CASSEPLTQPGYVGYTF
d_gene: NA; abundance: NA; j_gene: TRBJ2-3; v_gene: TRBV6-2/TRBV6-3; CDR3nt: TGTGCCAGCAGTTACGGGGCAGGGCGGAGGGTCACAGATACGCAGTATTTT; CDR3aa: CASSYGAGRRVTDTQYF
d_gene: TRBD1; abundance: NA; j_gene: TRBJ1-2; v_gene: TRBV11-1; CDR3nt: TGTGCCAGCAGCTCGACCGCAGGACAGGGAGTATATGGCTACACCTTC; CDR3aa: CASSSTAGQGVYGYTF
d_gene: NA; abundance: NA; j_gene: TRBJ1-1; v_gene: TRBV5-1; CDR3nt: TGCGCCAGCAGCTTGGCCTTGGGGGCGAACACTGAAGCTTTCTTT; CDR3aa: CASSLALGANTEAFF
d_gene: NA; abundance: NA; j_gene: TRBJ2-1; v_gene: TRBV7-2; CDR3nt: TGTGCCAGCAGCGCCCGACAGTTTACTGAGCAGTTCTTC; CDR3aa: CASSARQFTEQFF
d_gene: NA; abundance: NA; j_gene: TRBJ1-6; v_gene: TRBV2; CDR3nt: TGTGCCAGCAGTAGAAATCAGAATTCACCCCTCCACTTT; CDR3aa: CASSRNQNSPLHF
d_gene: NA; abundance: once; j_gene: TRBJ2-1; v_gene: TRBV2; CDR3nt: TGTGCCAGCAGGCCTCGGGGGAAACACTACAATGAGCAGTTCTTC; CDR3aa: CASRPRGKHYNEQFF
d_gene: NA; abundance: NA; j_gene: TRBJ2-1; v_gene: TRBV5-1; CDR3nt: TGCGCCAGCAGCGCGACTCGTGCGGCTTACAATGAGCAGTTCTTC; CDR3aa: CASSATRAAYNEQFF
d_gene: TRBD2; abundance: few; j_gene: TRBJ2-7; v_gene: TRBV10-3; CDR3nt: TGTGCCACAAGCGGGAGGGCGGATTCAGAGCAGTACTTC; CDR3aa: CATSGRADSEQYF
d_gene: NA; abundance: once; j_gene: TRBJ1-2; v_gene: TRBV14; CDR3nt: TGTGCCAGCAGTACGGGGCCAACCTATGGCTACACCTTC; CDR3aa: CASSTGPTYGYTF
d_gene: NA; abundance: NA; j_gene: TRBJ2-3; v_gene: TRBV4-1; CDR3nt: TGCGCCAGCAGCCAGGTTCTAGATACGCAGTATTTT; CDR3aa: CASSQVLDTQYF
d_gene: TRBD2; abundance: NA; j_gene: TRBJ2-7; v_gene: TRBV6-5; CDR3nt: TGTGCCAGCAGTTACTCTAGCGGGGGACTCTACGAGCAGTACTTC; CDR3aa: CASSYSSGGLYEQYF
d_gene: TRBD2; abundance: NA; j_gene: TRBJ2-3; v_gene: TRBV7-2; CDR3nt: TGTGCCAGCAGCTCACAAGGACTAGCGGGCACAGATACGCAGTATTTT; CDR3aa: CASSSQGLAGTDTQYF
d_gene: TRBD1; abundance: NA; j_gene: TRBJ1-1; v_gene: TRBV3-1/TRBV3-2; CDR3nt: TGTGCCAGCCAAGCCCGGGACAGGAACACTGAAGCTTTCTTT; CDR3aa: CASQARDRNTEAFF
d_gene: NA; abundance: once; j_gene: TRBJ1-3; v_gene: TRBV21-1; CDR3nt: TGTGCCAGCAGCAAAGTATTTGGTCCCAGAATCTCTGGAAACACCATATATTTT; CDR3aa: CASSKVFGPRISGNTIYF
d_gene: NA; abundance: once; j_gene: TRBJ1-5; v_gene: TRBV12-3/TRBV12-4; CDR3nt: TGTGCCAGCGGACGTCAGCCCCAGCATTTT; CDR3aa: CASGRQPQHF
d_gene: NA; abundance: NA; j_gene: TRBJ1-5; v_gene: TRBV6-2/TRBV6-3; CDR3nt: TGTGCCAGCAGTTCGTTCGGTAGCAATCAGCCCCAGCATTTT; CDR3aa: CASSSFGSNQPQHF
d_gene: NA; abundance: NA; j_gene: TRBJ2-2; v_gene: TRBV11-3; CDR3nt: TGTGCCAGCAGCTTAGGCAAGGGATCTAACACCGGGGAGCTGTTTTTT; CDR3aa: CASSLGKGSNTGELFF
d_gene: NA; abundance: NA; j_gene: TRBJ2-3; v_gene: TRBV27; CDR3nt: TGTGCCAGCACCCCAAGTCAGAGGGATACGCAGTATTTT; CDR3aa: CASTPSQRDTQYF
d_gene: NA; abundance: NA; j_gene: TRBJ1-3; v_gene: TRBV21-1; CDR3nt: TGTGCCAGCAGCCCTTGGACAGGGGGAAACACCATATATTTT; CDR3aa: CASSPWTGGNTIYF
d_gene: NA; abundance: NA; j_gene: TRBJ1-2; v_gene: TRBV19; CDR3nt: TGTGCCAGTGGGACGGGGGCTGGGGGAAACTATGGCTACACCTTC; CDR3aa: CASGTGAGGNYGYTF
d_gene: NA; abundance: NA; j_gene: TRBJ2-5; v_gene: TRBV30; CDR3nt: TGTGCCTGGAGCCCCAGGACCAGTCTGTACTTC; CDR3aa: CAWSPRTSLYF
d_gene: NA; abundance: NA; j_gene: TRBJ1-1; v_gene: TRBV4-2; CDR3nt: TGTGCCAGCAGCCAAGGAGCTCAGGGGAACACTGAAGCTTTCTTT; CDR3aa: CASSQGAQGNTEAFF
d_gene: NA; abundance: NA; j_gene: TRBJ1-5; v_gene: TRBV19; CDR3nt: TGTGCCAGTAGCATGAGGAATCAGCCCCAGCATTTT; CDR3aa: CASSMRNQPQHF
d_gene: TRBD1; abundance: NA; j_gene: TRBJ2-3; v_gene: TRBV5-1; CDR3nt: TGCGCCAGCAGGCCCGGGACAGGGCCAGATACGCAGTATTTT; CDR3aa: CASRPGTGPDTQYF
d_gene: NA; abundance: NA; j_gene: TRBJ1-1; v_gene: TRBV29-1; CDR3nt: TGCAGCGTTGGGGAGGCAGGATTAGGGACTGAAGCTTTCTTT; CDR3aa: CSVGEAGLGTEAFF
d_gene: NA; abundance: once; j_gene: TRBJ2-2; v_gene: TRBV5-1; CDR3nt: TGCGCCAGCAGCCAGGGGTCGGCGAACACCGGGGAGCTGTTTTTT; CDR3aa: CASSQGSANTGELFF
d_gene: NA; abundance: NA; j_gene: TRBJ2-2; v_gene: TRBV4-2; CDR3nt: TGTGCCAGCAGTAGGGACACCTTAAACACCGGGGAGCTGTTTTTT; CDR3aa: CASSRDTLNTGELFF
d_gene: NA; abundance: NA; j_gene: TRBJ1-1; v_gene: TRBV7-3; CDR3nt: TGTGCCAGCAGCCCCCGCGGCGGGGGAACTGAAGCTTTCTTT; CDR3aa: CASSPRGGGTEAFF
d_gene: NA; abundance: NA; j_gene: TRBJ2-3; v_gene: TRBV5-1; CDR3nt: TGCGCCAGCAGCTTCCCCCCCAGCACGCAGTATTTT; CDR3aa: CASSFPPSTQYF
d_gene: NA; abundance: NA; j_gene: TRBJ2-1; v_gene: TRBV6-5; CDR3nt: TGTGCCAGCAGCGCCTACAATGAGCAGTTCTTC; CDR3aa: CASSAYNEQFF
d_gene: TRBD2; abundance: NA; j_gene: TRBJ2-5; v_gene: TRBV29-1; CDR3nt: TGCAGCGTGGAGCCCGGGACTAGCGGGGAGACCCAGTACTTC; CDR3aa: CSVEPGTSGETQYF
d_gene: NA; abundance: NA; j_gene: TRBJ1-2; v_gene: TRBV14; CDR3nt: TGTGCCAGCAGCCCCCTCCCAGCCCGCGGGGGCTACACCTTC; CDR3aa: CASSPLPARGGYTF
d_gene: NA; abundance: NA; j_gene: TRBJ2-6; v_gene: TRBV12-3/TRBV12-4; CDR3nt: TGTGCCAGCAGTTGGTCTGGGGCCAACGTCCTGACTTTC; CDR3aa: CASSWSGANVLTF
d_gene: NA; abundance: NA; j_gene: TRBJ1-1; v_gene: TRBV19; CDR3nt: TGTGCCAGTAGTATAACAGGGAACACTGAAGCTTTCTTT; CDR3aa: CASSITGNTEAFF
d_gene: NA; abundance: few; j_gene: TRBJ1-1; v_gene: TRBV9; CDR3nt: TGTGCCAGCAGCGGTGGTGCGCGCATAAACACTGAAGCTTTCTTT; CDR3aa: CASSGGARINTEAFF
d_gene: NA; abundance: NA; j_gene: TRBJ1-6; v_gene: TRBV4-1; CDR3nt: TGCGCCAGCAGCCAAGCTGGCTCCTATAATTCACCCCTCCACTTT; CDR3aa: CASSQAGSYNSPLHF
d_gene: NA; abundance: NA; j_gene: TRBJ2-1; v_gene: TRBV5-4; CDR3nt: TGTGCCAGCAGCTTGGGGCTAAACAATGAGCAGTTCTTC; CDR3aa: CASSLGLNNEQFF
d_gene: NA; abundance: NA; j_gene: TRBJ1-2; v_gene: TRBV7-3; CDR3nt: TGTGCCAGCAGCCCGGGCGGGGATGGCTACACCTTC; CDR3aa: CASSPGGDGYTF
d_gene: NA; abundance: NA; j_gene: TRBJ1-1; v_gene: TRBV30; CDR3nt: TGTGCCTGGAGTGTATCAGGGGTGAACACTGAAGCTTTCTTT; CDR3aa: CAWSVSGVNTEAFF
d_gene: TRBD1; abundance: NA; j_gene: TRBJ2-7; v_gene: TRBV15; CDR3nt: TGTGCCACCAGGCCGAGGACAGGCTCCTACGAGCAGTACTTC; CDR3aa: CATRPRTGSYEQYF
d_gene: NA; abundance: once; j_gene: TRBJ2-3; v_gene: TRBV29-1; CDR3nt: TGCAGCGTTGAAGATTGGGCGGGGGCCAGGGATACGCAGTATTTT; CDR3aa: CSVEDWAGARDTQYF
d_gene: TRBD1; abundance: NA; j_gene: TRBJ1-3; v_gene: TRBV2; CDR3nt: TGTGCCAGCAGGGAGACAGGGCTTACTGGAAACACCATATATTTT; CDR3aa: CASRETGLTGNTIYF
d_gene: TRBD1; abundance: NA; j_gene: TRBJ1-2; v_gene: TRBV27; CDR3nt: TGTGCCAGCGGATCCTGGACAGGACAGAACTATGGCTACACCTTC; CDR3aa: CASGSWTGQNYGYTF